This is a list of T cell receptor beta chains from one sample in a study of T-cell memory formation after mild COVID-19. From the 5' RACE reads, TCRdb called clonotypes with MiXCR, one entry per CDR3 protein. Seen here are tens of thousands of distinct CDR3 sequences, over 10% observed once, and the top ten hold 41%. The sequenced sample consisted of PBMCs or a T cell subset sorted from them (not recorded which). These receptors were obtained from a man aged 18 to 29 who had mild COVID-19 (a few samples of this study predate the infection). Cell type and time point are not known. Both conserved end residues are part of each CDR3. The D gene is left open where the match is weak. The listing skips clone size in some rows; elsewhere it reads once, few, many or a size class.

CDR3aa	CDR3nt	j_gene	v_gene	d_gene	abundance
CASSFRGAPGETQYF	TGCGCCAGCAGCTTTCGGGGGGCCCCGGGAGAGACCCAGTACTTC	TRBJ2-5	TRBV5-1	NA	few
CSARALRASGGAVAQYF	TGCAGTGCTAGAGCCCTCAGGGCTAGCGGGGGCGCGGTCGCCCAGTACTTC	TRBJ2-5	TRBV20-1	TRBD2	few
CATRPGQGYNEQFF	TGTGCCACCCGACCGGGACAGGGGTACAATGAGCAGTTCTTC	TRBJ2-1	TRBV7-2	TRBD1	few
CASSRLGTGGVETQYF	TGTGCCAGCAGCCGTCTTGGGACAGGTGGTGTGGAGACCCAGTACTTC	TRBJ2-5	TRBV7-9	TRBD1	NA
CASSSKTHLHEQFF	TGTGCCAGCAGCTCGAAGACTCATCTCCATGAGCAGTTCTTC	TRBJ2-1	TRBV11-2	NA	few
CASSQEGRTGELFF	TGCGCCAGCAGCCAAGAGGGGCGCACCGGGGAGCTGTTTTTT	TRBJ2-2	TRBV4-3	NA	few
CASSQVAGRAKNIQYF	TGTGCCAGCAGCCAAGTGGCAGGGCGAGCCAAAAACATTCAGTACTTC	TRBJ2-4	TRBV14	NA	few
CASSYSQRGGQDEQFF	TGTGCCAGCAGTTACTCCCAGCGGGGGGGCCAGGATGAGCAGTTCTTC	TRBJ2-1	TRBV6-2/TRBV6-3	TRBD2	NA
CASSQGAWRTDTQYF	TGCGCCAGCAGCCAAGGCGCGTGGAGGACAGATACGCAGTATTTT	TRBJ2-3	TRBV4-1	NA	few
CASSYVGSDNQPQHF	TGTGCCAGCAGTTACGTGGGGAGTGATAATCAGCCCCAGCATTTT	TRBJ1-5	TRBV6-2/TRBV6-3	NA	NA
CSVETEGDRGHTEAFF	TGCAGCGTCGAGACGGAGGGAGACAGGGGTCACACTGAAGCTTTCTTT	TRBJ1-1	TRBV29-1	TRBD1	few
CASSYRDPPTDTQYF	TGTGCCAGCAGCTATCGGGACCCGCCGACAGATACGCAGTATTTT	TRBJ2-3	TRBV7-9	NA	NA
CASSRQGGVDTEAFF	TGTGCCAGCAGCCGTCAAGGGGGGGTTGACACTGAAGCTTTCTTT	TRBJ1-1	TRBV14	NA	NA
CASSYSFPGTDTQYF	TGTGCCAGCAGTTACTCTTTCCCGGGGACAGATACGCAGTATTTT	TRBJ2-3	TRBV6-5	NA	NA
CASSLSRAVNSPLHF	TGTGCCAGCAGTTTATCCCGCGCCGTAAATTCACCCCTCCACTTT	TRBJ1-6	TRBV27	NA	NA
CASSQGGASEQFF	TGTGCCAGCAGCCAAGGAGGGGCCAGTGAGCAGTTCTTC	TRBJ2-1	TRBV4-2	NA	NA
CASSLEYEQYF	TGTGCCAGCAGCTTAGAATACGAGCAGTACTTC	TRBJ2-7	TRBV7-8	NA	many
CASASDRYEQYF	TGTGCTAGTGCCTCGGACAGGTATGAGCAGTACTTC	TRBJ2-7	TRBV12-5	TRBD1	few
CASSLGQGEEGEQFF	TGTGCCAGCAGCTTGGGACAGGGGGAGGAGGGTGAGCAGTTCTTC	TRBJ2-1	TRBV7-9	TRBD1	few
CASSQDPRGDTQYF	TGCGCCAGCAGCCAAGATCCCAGAGGAGATACGCAGTATTTT	TRBJ2-3	TRBV4-1	NA	NA
CASSPNGGNTEAFF	TGTGCCAGCAGCCCGAATGGGGGGAACACTGAAGCTTTCTTT	TRBJ1-1	TRBV6-5	NA	NA
CASSPGIAEQYF	TGTGCCAGTAGTCCAGGGATTGCCGAGCAGTACTTC	TRBJ2-7	TRBV19	NA	few
CASSPGEVDSPLHF	TGCGCCAGCTCCCCAGGGGAGGTCGATTCACCCCTCCACTTT	TRBJ1-6	TRBV5-1	NA	NA
CASSVLAANTGELFF	TGTGCCAGCAGCGTACTAGCGGCGAACACCGGGGAGCTGTTTTTT	TRBJ2-2	TRBV7-2	TRBD2	many
CASSLGVSTEAFF	TGTGCCAGCAGCTTAGGGGTCTCCACTGAAGCTTTCTTT	TRBJ1-1	TRBV7-9	NA	few
CASSLGDTPNEQFF	TGTGCCAGTAGTCTAGGGGACACTCCAAATGAGCAGTTCTTC	TRBJ2-1	TRBV19	NA	NA
CASSQDMQGVSNSPLHF	TGCGCCAGCAGCCAAGATATGCAGGGGGTTAGTAATTCACCCCTCCACTTT	TRBJ1-6	TRBV4-3	TRBD1	NA
CASSTGQGADTQYF	TGCGCCAGCAGCACCGGACAGGGAGCAGATACGCAGTATTTT	TRBJ2-3	TRBV5-1	TRBD1	NA
CASSPGQSTDTQYF	TGTGCCAGCAGCCCGGGACAGAGCACAGATACGCAGTATTTT	TRBJ2-3	TRBV7-9	TRBD1	NA
CASSISSTEAFF	TGTGCCAGCAGCATAAGTTCCACTGAAGCTTTCTTT	TRBJ1-1	TRBV7-2	NA	medium-sized
CASSLVGGWDRGSTEAFF	TGTGCCAGCAGCTTGGTGGGGGGTTGGGACAGGGGTTCGACTGAAGCTTTCTTT	TRBJ1-1	TRBV5-4	TRBD1	once
CASSETLTGLATDTQYF	TGTGCCAGCAGTGAGACCTTGACGGGACTAGCCACAGATACGCAGTATTTT	TRBJ2-3	TRBV2	TRBD2	NA